Listed here is a single T cell receptor beta chain. Antigen specificity is unknown. The data belong to a study of T cell repertoires in ileal Crohn's disease. About the research overall: About half of patients got postoperative therapy: 11 thiopurines, approximately 18 anti-TNF.

Study-level points and caveats: Compared with CD4 T cells, sorted CD8 cells carried more expanded clones.

Germline V gives CDR1 SGHRS, CDR2 YFSETQ. The CDR3 loop spans 16 amino acids. V was pared by 4 bases and J by 3 bases, with 9 bases of the junction left unmatched. Generated by immunoSEQ multiplex PCR, the TCRdb table keeps only in-frame clones and is missing some. The sample gives 13,000 or so clones, over 75% of which show up once; under 6% is in the top ten. Time point defined: neoterminal ileum biopsy at postoperative endoscopy, about 6 months after surgery. Included were adult ileal or ileocolonic Crohn's patients indicated for ileocolonic resection. The chain carries TRBV5-1 and TRBJ1-1; 10 bases align to TRBD1. The sequenced sample consisted of ileal tissue. The receptor was derived from an adult with Crohn's disease. The CDR3 nucleotides are TGCGCCAGCAGCAACCGGGACAGGGGAAGTTACACTGAAGCTTTCTTT. It codes for CASSNRDRGSYTEAFF.